This TCR beta chain appears in the sequencing data of a study of blood T cells in healthy people across ages. The authors ran a second PCR of about 6 to 11 cycles using a sample-barcoded 5' primer and a J-beta primer mix. TCRdb reanalysed the 5' RACE reads using MiXCR and keeps one entry per CDR3 protein. The sample lists 630,000 or so distinct CDR3 sequences, around 32% occurring once. Specimen: blood. This TCR came from an elderly woman in good health.

CDR3 residues: CASSSPSGTFSYEQYF. CDR3 in DNA: TGTGCCAGCAGCTCCCCTAGCGGGACCTTTTCCTACGAGCAGTACTTC. The genes are TRBV4-2 and TRBJ2-7; 9 bases match TRBD2. The V gene end was trimmed by 5 bases and the J gene end by 1 base; junction bases not matched to a gene: 9. Germline CDR1 is LGHNA and CDR2 is YNFKEQ. There are 16 residues in the CDR3.